The rows below give T cell receptor beta chains drawn from one sample of a study of T cell changes during pregnancy in multiple sclerosis. The assay was immunoSEQ multiplex PCR, and TCRdb's table has in-frame clones only and misses some. The table lists some 120,000 clones, approximately 94% of them singletons. The sample in question was peripheral blood, obtained before pregnancy. All receptors derive from a female donor with multiple sclerosis, enrolled in a pregnancy study. CDR3s include the opening cysteine and the closing phenylalanine or tryptophan. The D gene is left open where the match is weak. Clone size is stated in some rows and not others, as once, few, many or a class when expanded.

j_gene,v_gene,d_gene,abundance,len,CDR3aa,CDR3nt
TRBJ1-6,TRBV7-2,-,-,15,CASSLVPRVDSPLHF,TGTGCCAGCAGCTTAGTACCCAGGGTAGATTCACCCCTCCACTTT
TRBJ2-7,TRBV9,TRBD1,-,14,CASSTAGQVEEQYF,TGTGCCAGCAGCACTGCGGGACAGGTAGAGGAGCAGTACTTC
TRBJ1-2,TRBV5-5,-,-,15,CASSLEGHPNGGYTF,TGTGCCAGCAGCTTGGAGGGACACCCAAACGGCGGCTACACCTTC
TRBJ2-7,TRBV2,TRBD2,-,14,CASNPQRELNEQYF,TGTGCCAGCAACCCTCAGCGGGAGTTAAACGAGCAGTACTTC
TRBJ1-4,TRBV6-5,-,-,12,CASSYSGGKLFF,TGTGCCAGCAGTTACTCTGGCGGAAAACTGTTTTTT
TRBJ2-5,TRBV5-4,TRBD1,-,16,CASSLARQGGQETQYF,TGTGCCAGCAGCTTGGCAAGACAGGGTGGCCAAGAGACCCAGTACTTC
TRBJ1-2,TRBV2,-,-,14,CASSESDRSYGYTF,TGTGCCAGCAGTGAATCAGACAGGAGCTATGGCTACACCTTC
TRBJ2-5,TRBV6-5,-,-,10,CATLRETQYF,TGTGCCACCCTGCGGGAGACCCAGTACTTC
TRBJ1-1,TRBV13,-,-,15,CASSSPPGRGVEAFF,TGTGCCAGCAGCTCCCCCCCCGGCAGGGGCGTTGAAGCTTTCTTT
TRBJ2-3,TRBV7-2,TRBD2,-,17,CASSLGPGTSGADTQYF,TGTGCCAGCAGCTTGGGTCCCGGGACTAGCGGGGCAGATACGCAGTATTTT
TRBJ1-1,TRBV25-1,TRBD1,few,13,CASRDRWVTEAFF,TGTGCCAGCAGGGACAGGTGGGTCACTGAAGCTTTCTTT
TRBJ1-1,TRBV18,-,-,14,CASSPIPGFTEAFF,TGTGCCAGCTCACCAATCCCAGGGTTCACTGAAGCTTTCTTT
TRBJ1-3,TRBV7-9,-,-,15,CASSPQVLSGNTIYF,TGTGCCAGCAGCCCCCAGGTGCTCTCTGGAAACACCATATATTTT
TRBJ1-5,TRBV6-1,TRBD1,-,13,CASTDREYQPQHF,TGTGCCAGCACGGACAGGGAGTACCAGCCCCAGCATTTT
TRBJ1-5,TRBV7-8,TRBD1,-,16,CASSLAGGNPNQPQHF,TGTGCCAGCAGCTTAGCAGGGGGCAACCCCAATCAGCCCCAGCATTTT
TRBJ2-7,TRBV5-1,-,-,14,CASSLGGNSYEQYF,TGCGCCAGCAGCTTGGGAGGAAACTCCTACGAGCAGTACTTC
TRBJ2-1,TRBV6-1,TRBD2,-,12,CASRTSVNEQFF,TGTGCCAGCAGGACTAGCGTCAATGAGCAGTTCTTC
TRBJ2-2,TRBV7-9,TRBD2,-,18,CASSLSLAGGTNTGELFF,TGTGCCAGCAGCTTATCACTAGCGGGGGGGACGAACACCGGGGAGCTGTTTTTT
TRBJ2-5,TRBV7-6,-,-,14,CASSFRAPRETQYF,TGTGCCAGCAGCTTCAGGGCTCCAAGAGAGACCCAGTACTTC
TRBJ1-5,TRBV6-6,-,-,12,CASGRDNQPQHF,TGTGCCAGCGGCAGGGACAATCAGCCCCAGCATTTT
TRBJ2-5,TRBV5-1,TRBD2,-,15,CASSPDGTGGETQYF,TGCGCCAGCAGCCCCGATGGGACGGGGGGAGAGACCCAGTACTTC
TRBJ1-2,TRBV6-1,-,-,14,CASSGDIRDYGYTF,TGTGCCAGCAGTGGGGACATTCGTGACTATGGCTACACCTTC
TRBJ1-6,TRBV18,-,-,17,CASSLKVGSSYNSPLHF,TGTGCCAGCTCTCTCAAGGTGGGCAGCTCCTATAATTCACCCCTCCACTTT
TRBJ2-5,TRBV30,-,-,11,CAWSAGETQYF,TGTGCCTGGAGTGCCGGAGAGACCCAGTACTTC
TRBJ2-5,TRBV5-4,TRBD2,-,15,CASSLTSGGEETQYF,TGTGCCAGCAGCTTAACTAGTGGGGGGGAAGAGACCCAGTACTTC
TRBJ2-1,TRBV7-7,-,-,13,CASSLSRYNEQFF,TGTGCCAGCAGCCTATCCCGTTACAATGAGCAGTTCTTC
TRBJ2-3,TRBV11-2,TRBD2,-,15,CASSLVSGRRDTQYF,TGTGCCAGCAGCTTAGTTAGCGGGAGAAGAGATACGCAGTATTTT
TRBJ1-6,TRBV28,-,-,14,CASSSPAGNSPLHF,TGTGCCAGCAGTTCACCGGCGGGGAATTCACCCCTCCACTTT
TRBJ2-3,TRBV27,TRBD2,once,16,CASSVYSGGRADTQYF,TGTGCCAGCAGTGTATATAGCGGGGGGCGTGCCGATACGCAGTATTTT
TRBJ2-5,TRBV5-4,TRBD2,-,14,CASSLGLAAETQYF,TGTGCCAGCAGCTTGGGACTAGCGGCCGAGACCCAGTACTTC
TRBJ2-2,TRBV18,TRBD2,-,16,CASSPSGSTSTGELFF,TGTGCCAGCTCACCGAGCGGGAGTACCTCCACCGGGGAGCTGTTTTTT
TRBJ1-2,TRBV7-2,-,-,14,CASSPFGSANGYTF,TGTGCCAGCAGCCCCTTTGGGTCAGCGAATGGCTACACCTTC
TRBJ1-1,TRBV18,-,-,15,CASSPVEAMNTEAFF,TGTGCCAGCTCACCAGTGGAGGCCATGAACACTGAAGCTTTCTTT
TRBJ2-3,TRBV7-2,-,-,15,CASSLTRGSTDTQYF,TGTGCCAGCAGCTTAACGCGCGGGTCCACAGATACGCAGTATTTT
TRBJ2-3,TRBV5-1,-,-,15,CASSLDTPSTDTQYF,TGCGCCAGCAGCTTGGACACCCCTAGCACAGATACGCAGTATTTT
TRBJ2-7,TRBV5-6,-,-,16,CASSKDSLGLLYEQYF,TGTGCCAGCAGCAAGGACAGCCTAGGGCTCCTATACGAGCAGTACTTC
TRBJ2-7,TRBV27,-,-,14,CASSLYVQGGEQYF,TGTGCCAGCAGTTTATACGTACAGGGTGGCGAGCAGTACTTC
TRBJ2-3,TRBV5-5,-,-,16,CASTLPRRRGTDTQYF,TGTGCCAGCACCTTGCCCCGCCGGAGGGGCACAGATACGCAGTATTTT
TRBJ2-7,TRBV25-1,-,-,13,CASSDREVYEQYF,TGTGCCAGCAGTGACAGGGAGGTCTACGAGCAGTACTTC
TRBJ2-1,TRBV30,TRBD1,-,17,CAWSADRGLIPNNEQFF,TGTGCCTGGAGCGCGGACAGGGGGCTTATTCCAAACAATGAGCAGTTCTTC
TRBJ2-6,TRBV9,-,-,13,CASSYLGANVLTF,TGTGCCAGCAGCTACCTAGGGGCCAACGTCCTGACTTTC
TRBJ1-5,TRBV30,-,-,13,CAWSSGSAQPQHF,TGTGCCTGGTCCTCAGGGTCCGCTCAGCCCCAGCATTTT
TRBJ1-2,TRBV27,-,-,13,CASIQGGGYGYTF,TGTGCCAGTATACAGGGCGGAGGCTATGGCTACACCTTC
TRBJ2-3,TRBV10-1,-,-,14,CASSESRKSDTQYF,TGCGCCAGCAGCGAGTCGAGGAAATCAGATACGCAGTATTTT
TRBJ1-1,TRBV6-1,-,-,13,CASSEESRDEAFF,TGTGCCAGCAGTGAAGAGTCCCGGGATGAAGCTTTCTTT
TRBJ1-2,TRBV27,-,-,13,CASSREANYGYTF,TGTGCCAGCAGCCGGGAGGCTAACTATGGCTACACCTTC
TRBJ2-5,TRBV6-6,TRBD2,-,14,CASSYGREMETQYF,TGTGCCAGCAGTTACGGGAGGGAAATGGAGACCCAGTACTTC
TRBJ1-2,TRBV30,-,-,14,CAWSFGQSFYGYTF,TGTGCCTGGAGTTTCGGACAGAGCTTCTATGGCTACACCTTC
TRBJ2-2,TRBV19,TRBD2,-,14,CASSGSGSTGELFF,TGTGCCAGTAGTGGTAGCGGGAGTACCGGGGAGCTGTTTTTT
TRBJ2-1,TRBV5-1,TRBD2,-,14,CASSLELAVNEQFF,TGCGCCAGCAGCTTGGAACTAGCGGTCAATGAGCAGTTCTTC
TRBJ2-1,TRBV21-1,-,-,19,CASSKEPYETDTPYNEQFF,TGTGCCAGCAGCAAAGAGCCCTACGAGACAGACACACCCTACAATGAGCAGTTCTTC
TRBJ2-1,TRBV27,TRBD2,-,14,CASSPSGAINEQFF,TGTGCCAGCAGCCCTAGCGGAGCCATAAATGAGCAGTTCTTC
TRBJ1-1,TRBV29-1,-,-,13,CSVAGVLNTEAFF,TGCAGCGTTGCAGGGGTTTTGAACACTGAAGCTTTCTTT
TRBJ2-1,TRBV9,TRBD1,-,16,CASSNTGTGGIDEQFF,TGTGCCAGCAGCAATACCGGGACAGGGGGTATCGATGAGCAGTTCTTC
TRBJ2-3,TRBV5-1,TRBD1,-,16,CASSLGQGTYTDTQYF,TGCGCCAGCAGCTTAGGACAGGGAACTTACACAGATACGCAGTATTTT
TRBJ2-1,TRBV29-1,TRBD2,-,18,CSVEPRTSGQSSYNEQFF,TGCAGCGTTGAACCCAGGACTAGCGGGCAGAGCTCCTACAATGAGCAGTTCTTC
TRBJ2-3,TRBV6-5,-,-,14,CASSSQGSTDTQYF,TGTGCCAGCAGTTCCCAGGGAAGCACAGATACGCAGTATTTT
TRBJ2-7,TRBV2,TRBD1,-,13,CASSADRGYEQYF,TGTGCCAGCAGTGCAGACAGGGGTTACGAGCAGTACTTC
TRBJ1-2,TRBV2,TRBD1,-,13,CASSLQGERGYTF,TGTGCCAGCAGTTTACAGGGGGAAAGGGGCTACACCTTC
TRBJ1-2,TRBV2,TRBD1,-,14,CASALRDRGYGYTF,TGTGCCAGCGCACTTCGGGACAGGGGATATGGCTACACCTTC